This TCR beta chain came from a study of T-cell memory formation after mild COVID-19. Findings and caveats of the study: Among clones contracting day 15 to 85, CD4/CD8 was balanced, whereas later expanders leaned CD4+. Contracting CD4+ clones were located mainly in CM and EM, and CD8+ clones in EMRA.

TCRdb redid the calling of the 5' RACE reads with MiXCR, one entry per CDR3 protein. The sample lists hundreds of thousands of distinct CDR3 sequences; around a sixth were seen once. Remarks on this clonotype: The antigen is unknown.

This CDR3 spans 13 amino acids. The germline V gene encodes CDR1 SQVTM and CDR2 ANQGSEA. Germline trimming cut 7 bases from V and 5 bases from J; bases unmatched to any gene: 9. The clonotype originates from a man aged 18 to 30 who had mild COVID-19 (a few samples of this study predate the infection). Cell type and time point are not known. Sequenced: PBMCs or a T cell subset sorted from them (not recorded which). The J gene is TRBJ1-2, the V gene TRBV29-1; the match to TRBD1 covers 8 bases. The CDR3 protein is CSGATGDWYGYTF. The CDR3, as DNA: TGCAGCGGGGCGACAGGGGACTGGTATGGCTACACCTTC. Full variable domain (missing parts from reference TRBV29-1 and TRBJ1-2): SAVISQKPSRDICQRGTSLTIQCQVDSQVTMMFWYRQQPGQSLTLIATANQGSEATYESGFVIDKFPISRPNLTFSTLTVSNMSPEDSSIYLCSGATGDWYGYTFGSGTRLTVV.